This T cell receptor (beta chain) was sequenced for a study of patients and donors after allogeneic stem cell transplantation. TCRdb re-analysed the RT-PCR reads in MiXCR, keeping a single row per CDR3 protein. The sample has roughly 880,000 distinct CDR3 sequences; about a sixth are singletons. This clonotype appeared a few times. Germline V gene lookup returns CDR1 MGHRA and CDR2 YSYEKL. This CDR3 spans 17 amino acids. Trimming at V came to 0 bases and at J to 3 bases, leaving 10 bases not matched to a gene. The sequenced material came from blood, either unsorted or a sorted T cell fraction (not recorded which). The gene calls are TRBV4-1 and TRBJ2-7; 8 bases are shared with TRBD2. This clonotype was obtained from a human donor who was either an allogeneic HSCT recipient or a stem cell or donor lymphocyte infusion donor (not recorded which). It is not recorded whose cells these are; they may come from a transplant donor. The CDR3, as DNA: TGCGCCAGCAGCCAAGACTCGGGAGCGAGCGGGGGCTACGAGCAGTACTTC. It translates to CASSQDSGASGGYEQYF.